Listed here is a single T cell receptor beta chain. The length of the CDR3 is 14 residues. Losses at the gene ends were 8 bases for V and 6 bases for J; bases not matched to a gene: 9. MiXCR, run by TCRdb on the 5' RACE reads, gives a single entry per CDR3 protein. The sample has some 200,000 distinct CDR3 sequences, about 22% seen once. This record belongs to a study of T-cell memory formation after mild COVID-19. This receptor was obtained from an adult woman who had mild COVID-19 (a few samples of this study predate the infection). Cell type and time point are not known. Sequenced: PBMCs or a T cell subset sorted from them (not recorded which). V is TRBV12-3 or TRBV12-4 and J is TRBJ1-5; 8 positions agree with TRBD1. The CDR3 loop is CASRGQGAFQPQHF. The CDR3 DNA reads TGTGCCAGCCGGGGTCAGGGGGCATTTCAGCCCCAGCATTTT.